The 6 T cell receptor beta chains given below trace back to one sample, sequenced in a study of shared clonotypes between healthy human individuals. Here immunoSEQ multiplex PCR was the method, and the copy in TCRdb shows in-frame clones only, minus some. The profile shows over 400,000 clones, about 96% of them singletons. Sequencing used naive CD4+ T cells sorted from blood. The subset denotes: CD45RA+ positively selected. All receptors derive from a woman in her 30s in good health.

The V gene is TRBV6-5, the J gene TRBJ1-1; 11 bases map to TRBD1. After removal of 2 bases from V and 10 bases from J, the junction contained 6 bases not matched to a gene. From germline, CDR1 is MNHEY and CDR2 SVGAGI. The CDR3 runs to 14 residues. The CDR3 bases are TGTGCCAGCAGTTACGCCGGACAGGGGGCGAGAGCTTTCTTT. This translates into CASSYAGQGARAFF.

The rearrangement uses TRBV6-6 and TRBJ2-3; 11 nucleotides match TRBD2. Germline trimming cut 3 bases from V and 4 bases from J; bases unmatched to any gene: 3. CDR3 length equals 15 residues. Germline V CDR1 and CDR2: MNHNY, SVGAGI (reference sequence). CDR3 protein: CASSYVAGGSDTQYF. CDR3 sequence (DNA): TGTGCCAGCAGTTATGTAGCGGGAGGGTCAGATACGCAGTATTTT.

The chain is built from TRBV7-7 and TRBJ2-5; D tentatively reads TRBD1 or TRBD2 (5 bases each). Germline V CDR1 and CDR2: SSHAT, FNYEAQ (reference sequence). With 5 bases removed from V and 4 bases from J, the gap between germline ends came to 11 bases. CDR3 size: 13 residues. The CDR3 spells CASSTGRGETQYF. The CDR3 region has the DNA TGTGCCAGCAGCACGGGAAGGGGAGAGACCCAGTACTTC.

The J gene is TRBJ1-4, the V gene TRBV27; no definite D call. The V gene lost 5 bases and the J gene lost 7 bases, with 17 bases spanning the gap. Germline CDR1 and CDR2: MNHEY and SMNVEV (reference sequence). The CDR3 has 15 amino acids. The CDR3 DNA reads TGTGCCAGCAGTCAACGGGCCGCAGTTACTGAAAAACTGTTTTTT. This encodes CASSQRAAVTEKLFF.

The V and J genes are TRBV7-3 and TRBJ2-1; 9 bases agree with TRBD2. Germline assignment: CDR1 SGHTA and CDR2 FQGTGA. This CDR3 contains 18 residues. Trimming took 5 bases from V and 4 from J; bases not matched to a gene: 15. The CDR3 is CASSHIPGLAGIYNEQFF. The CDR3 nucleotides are TGTGCCAGCAGCCACATACCGGGGCTAGCGGGAATTTACAATGAGCAGTTCTTC.

The CDR3 reads CASRSGTGGNQPQHF. The CDR3 nucleotides read TGTGCCAGCAGAAGTGGGACAGGGGGAAATCAGCCCCAGCATTTT. This sequence joins TRBV6-1 and TRBJ1-5; 11 bases fit TRBD1. The trim removed 6 bases at V and 4 bases at J, leaving 5 bases unmatched. Germline CDR1 MNHNS, CDR2 SASEGT. This CDR3 comprises 15 residues.